This T cell receptor beta chain was captured by sequencing in a study of blood T cell repertoires in COVID-19. Only in-frame clones appear in the TCRdb table, and some are missing; sequencing was by immunoSEQ multiplex PCR. The data contain a few hundred thousand clones, roughly 91% of them singletons. The CDR3 extends over 13 amino acids. Trimming pared 5 bases from V and 4 bases from J, leaving 12 bases between. Germline V gene data show CDR1 as SEHNR and CDR2 as FQNEAQ (reference sequence). The receptor was derived from a woman younger than 30 who had recovered from COVID-19. The chain carries TRBV7-9 and TRBJ2-7, with D possibly TRBD1 on 6 matching bases. The source material was PBMCs or T cells enriched from blood (not recorded which). CDR3 in DNA: TGTGCCAGCAGCCCCTTCGACAGGTACGAGCAGTACTTC. Its translation is CASSPFDRYEQYF.